Listed below are T cell receptor beta chains from one sample, sequenced in a study of blood T cell repertoires in COVID-19. Data came from immunoSEQ multiplex PCR; TCRdb stores just in-frame clones and leaves some out. The repertoire holds approximately 280,000 clones, with approximately 85% as singletons. The sample taken for sequencing was peripheral blood. The source is a man in his forties or fifties with active or convalescent COVID-19. The CDR3 runs from the conserved cysteine through the conserved F or W. Fields, in order: CDR3 protein, CDR3 DNA, D gene, J gene, V gene, clone size. The D gene is left open where the match is weak. Size is stated for part of the rows, as once, few or many counts, or as a class when the clone is expanded.

CASSLVAPTGGDTQYF,TGTGCCAGCAGCTTAGTCGCCCCCACAGGGGGGGATACGCAGTATTTT,TRBD1,TRBJ2-3,TRBV7-2,.
CASSTSGSQGWETQYF,TGTGCCAGCAGCACTAGCGGGAGTCAGGGGTGGGAGACCCAGTACTTC,TRBD2,TRBJ2-5,TRBV27,.
CASDQGAHQPQHF,TGTGCCAGCGACCAGGGGGCCCATCAGCCCCAGCATTTT,TRBD1,TRBJ1-5,TRBV5-8,.
CASSPVTGWNQPQHF,TGTGCCAGCTCACCGGTGACAGGGTGGAATCAGCCCCAGCATTTT,TRBD1,TRBJ1-5,TRBV18,once
CASSTGQGNGQPQHF,TGTGCCAGCAGTACGGGACAGGGGAATGGTCAGCCCCAGCATTTT,TRBD1,TRBJ1-5,TRBV28,.
CAWSVADRQNQPQHF,TGTGCCTGGAGTGTCGCGGACAGACAAAATCAGCCCCAGCATTTT,.,TRBJ1-5,TRBV30,.
CASYEDRAGGGYTF,TGTGCCTCTTACGAGGACAGGGCCGGTGGAGGCTACACCTTC,TRBD1,TRBJ1-2,TRBV30,once
CASSSDSFNQPQHF,TGTGCCAGCTCATCGGACAGTTTCAATCAGCCCCAGCATTTT,.,TRBJ1-5,TRBV18,.
CASRGQGGSPLHF,TGTGCCAGCAGAGGACAGGGAGGGTCACCCCTCCACTTT,TRBD1,TRBJ1-6,TRBV6-4,.
CASSRDSIYGYTF,TGTGCCAGCAGCCGGGACAGCATCTATGGCTACACCTTC,TRBD1,TRBJ1-2,TRBV12-3/TRBV12-4,.
CASTLPHNEQFF,TGCGCCAGCACACTTCCGCACAATGAGCAGTTCTTC,.,TRBJ2-1,TRBV10-1,.
CASSSRWEGAILEQFF,TGTGCCAGTAGTAGCCGGTGGGAGGGCGCAATTCTTGAGCAGTTCTTC,TRBD2,TRBJ2-1,TRBV19,.
CASSEGQGRGYGYTF,TGTGCCAGCAGTGAAGGACAGGGAAGGGGCTATGGCTACACCTTC,TRBD1,TRBJ1-2,TRBV6-1,.
CASRRLAGGITNEQFF,TGTGCCAGCAGACGACTAGCGGGAGGGATTACCAATGAGCAGTTCTTC,TRBD2,TRBJ2-1,TRBV11-2,.
CASSLRTGPSYEQYF,TGTGCCAGCAGCTTAAGGACAGGGCCCTCCTACGAGCAGTACTTC,TRBD1,TRBJ2-7,TRBV7-2,.
CASSLEGQIQETQYF,TGTGCCAGCAGCCTCGAGGGACAGATACAAGAGACCCAGTACTTC,TRBD1,TRBJ2-5,TRBV6-5,.